The 29 T cell receptor beta chains below were found in one sample sequenced in a study of tumor-infiltrating lymphocytes in primary liver carcinoma. Starting from approximately 470 ng of total RNA, TCR beta cDNA was produced with a primer in the constant region. Modified slightly, ARM-PCR produced TCR beta libraries over three nested multiplex PCR rounds. The first two PCR rounds used TRBV1-TRBV30 primers with a Cbeta primer, 9 to 11 cycles each. TCRdb re-analysed the multiplex PCR reads in MiXCR, keeping a single row per CDR3 protein. The sample records 100,000 or so distinct CDR3 sequences, about four fifths being singletons. Joint extraction of RNA and DNA used roughly 19-31 mg of bulk tissue that was unsorted. The sequenced sample consisted of liver tumor tissue from sampling region 3. The subset: tumor region T3, left-lateral pole. The receptors were gathered from a man aged 40-49 years with primary liver carcinoma and hepatitis B virus infection.

A remark on this clonotype: Mismatch with germline at one junction end may stem from a read error. This chain uses TRBV29-1 with TRBJ2-1, with 9 bases identical to TRBD1. Germline CDR1 reads SQVTM; CDR2 reads ANQGSEA. CDR3 length: 16 residues. CDR3 sequence reads: CSYLPGQGSSYNEKFF. The CDR3 DNA is TGCAGCTACCTCCCGGGACAGGGAAGCTCCTACAATGAGAAGTTCTTC.

This chain joins TRBV7-8 and TRBJ2-5, with 11 bases lining up with TRBD1. Germline values: CDR1 SGHVS, CDR2 FQNEAQ. The CDR3 covers 14 residues. V lost 9 bases, J lost 5 bases, and 8 bases stayed unmatched. The CDR3 DNA reads TGTGCCAGTAACAGGGACAGGGGGATTGAGACCCAGTACTTC. It yields the protein CASNRDRGIETQYF. Complete variable domain (other parts from reference TRBV7-8 and TRBJ2-5): GAGVSQSPRYKVAKRGQDVALRCDPISGHVSLFWYQQALGQGPEFLTYFQNEAQLDKSGLPSDRFFAERPEGSVSTLKIQRTQQEDSAVYLCASNRDRGIETQYFGPGTRLLVL.

The chain links TRBV11-1 to TRBJ2-3; TRBD2 is a possible D gene (5 bases). This CDR3 has 19 amino acids. The V end lost 6 bases, the J end lost 1 base, and 26 bases lay between the germline ends. Germline loops: CDR1 SGHAT, CDR2 FQDESV (reference sequence). The chain's CDR3 is CASRYEGSSVGARTDTQYF. For the CDR3, the DNA is TGTGCCAGCAGATATGAGGGAAGCTCTGTTGGAGCCCGCACAGATACGCAGTATTTT.

The V call is TRBV10-1, the J call TRBJ2-7; TRBD1 might be the D (6 bases). This CDR3 is 15 amino acids long. Trimming cost V 9 bases and J 9 bases, with 27 bases left between them. Germline V lookup: CDR1 WNHNN, CDR2 SYGVQD (reference sequence). DNA for the CDR3: TGCGCCAGTGAGTCGACGGTACAGGGAATTGACGGGCAGTACTTC. As protein: CASESTVQGIDGQYF.

The CDR3 DNA follows: TGTGCCAGCGGGCCAGGGAGGGACGAGCAGTTCTTC. Translating gives CASGPGRDEQFF. The chain has TRBV2 and TRBJ2-1; 7 bases are a match to TRBD2. The CDR3 sequence is 12 residues long. Germline CDR1 SNHLY, CDR2 FYNNEI. V shed 8 bases and J 10 bases; nucleotides not matched to a gene: 8. Full variable domain (missing parts from reference TRBV2 and TRBJ2-1): EPEVTQTPSHQVTQMGQEVILRCVPISNHLYFYWYRQILGQKVEFLVSFYNNEISEKSEIFDDQFSVERPDGSNFTLKIRSTKLEDSAMYFCASGPGRDEQFFGPGTRLTVL.

About this clonotype itself: Germline is not matched at one junction end, which may reflect a read error. The CDR3 bases are TGTGCCAGCACCACTTCGGCGACAGCCAAAAACATTCAATACTTC. As protein: CASTTSATAKNIQYF. The chain combines TRBV11-2 with TRBJ2-4; a possible D gene is TRBD1 (5 bases). Germline V gives CDR1 SGHAT, CDR2 FQNNGV. CDR3 size: 15 residues.

A word on this clonotype: In this CDR3 the conserved last residue, phenylalanine or tryptophan, is missing, so a read error is likely. The chain carries TRBV29-1 and TRBJ2-3; D gene uncertain. This CDR3 comprises 12 residues. Germline V gives CDR1 SQVTM, CDR2 ANQGSEA. Written as DNA, the CDR3 is TGCAACTTTGAGACTCCAGGAGATACGCAGTATTAT. It yields the protein CNFETPGDTQYY.

About this clonotype: A junction end diverges from the germline sequence, so it may reflect a read error. CDR3 residues: CASSLGQEAERLFF. The CDR3 DNA reads as TGTGCCAGCAGCCTCGGACAGGAGGCGGAAAGACTGTTTTTT. This chain uses TRBV11-2 with TRBJ1-4; 7 nucleotides align to TRBD1. The CDR3 spans 14 residues. Germline V CDR1 and CDR2: SGHAT, FQNNGV.

For this clonotype: Germline is not matched at one junction end, which may reflect a read error. The J gene is TRBJ1-4, the V gene TRBV11-2; tentative D call: TRBD1 (6 bases). The germline V gene encodes CDR1 SGHAT and CDR2 FQNNGV. CDR3 length equals 14 residues. The CDR3, as DNA: TGCGCCAGCAGCTTAGATCTTGGGGGGCTCGGGCTGTTTTTT. It yields the protein CASSLDLGGLGLFF.

J is TRBJ1-1 and V is TRBV10-3; no reliable D call. CDR3 length: 13 amino acids. Per germline, CDR1 ENHRY and CDR2 SYGVKD. Trimming shortened V by 4 bases and J by 3 bases, and 9 bases separated the two germline ends. The DNA of the CDR3 is TGTGCCATCAGTGTTGATCGGGACACTGAAGCTTTCTTT. This codes for CAISVDRDTEAFF.

This sequence joins TRBV11-2 and TRBJ2-1, with 8 nucleotides matching TRBD1. J lost 6 bases, V lost 10 bases, and 14 bases had no gene match. This CDR3 has 15 residues. Germline-derived CDR1 and CDR2 are SGHAT and FQNNGV. The CDR3 bases are TGTGCCAACAGTTTCGACAGGGGAAAGGGCAATGAGCAGTTCTTC. Protein product: CANSFDRGKGNEQFF. The variable domain in full, completed from reference TRBV11-2 and TRBJ2-1, reads EAGVAQSPRYKIIEKRQSVAFWCNPISGHATLYWYQQILGQGPKLLIQFQNNGVVDDSQLPKDRFSAERLKGVDSTLKIQPAKLEDSAVYLCANSFDRGKGNEQFFGPGTRLTVL.

The chain combines TRBV5-1 with TRBJ2-1, with D tentatively TRBD2 (5 bases). The V end was cut by 2 bases, the J end by 9 bases, with 21 bases between. Germline V gene sequence: CDR1 SGHRS, CDR2 YFSETQ. The CDR3 runs 16 residues. The CDR3 DNA sequence: TGCGCCAGCAGCTTCGAGAGGGAAGCATCGGCGGGTGAGCAGTTCTTC. Translating gives CASSFEREASAGEQFF.

A word on this clonotype: Given the absence of the conserved phenylalanine or tryptophan at the CDR3 end, a read error is likely. The rearrangement uses TRBV11-2 and TRBJ1-1; no clear D. Germline CDR1 is SGHAT and CDR2 is FQNNGV. The CDR3 is 13 residues long. CDR3 DNA: TGTGCCGGCAGCTTAAGCAGAGACACTGGAGCTTTCTCT. Its translation is CAGSLSRDTGAFS.

A remark on this clonotype: One junction end does not reproduce the germline sequence, and a read error may be involved. The V gene is TRBV6-6, the J gene TRBJ2-6, with 7 bases matching TRBD1. The CDR3 extends over 19 amino acids. The germline V gene encodes CDR1 MNHNY and CDR2 SVGAGI (reference sequence). CDR3 amino acids: CAGSKHSGTVNSGANVLTF. The CDR3 DNA follows: TGCGCCGGCAGTAAACACTCCGGGACAGTTAACTCTGGGGCCAACGTCCTGACTTTC.

This clonotype was recorded many times. This chain joins TRBV28 and TRBJ2-3, with 8 bases lining up with TRBD2. Germline V gives CDR1 MDHEN, CDR2 SYDVKM. Unmatched junction bases numbered 4, after V lost 3 bases and J lost 2 bases. This CDR3 spans 15 amino acids. The CDR3 sequence: CASSLGGLVTDTQYF. DNA of the CDR3: TGTGCCAGCAGTTTGGGGGGACTAGTCACAGATACGCAGTATTTT.

This clonotype has ten or more counts. Sequence at one end of the junction differs from germline and may be a read error. The rearrangement joins TRBV11-1 to TRBJ2-2, with D perhaps TRBD2 (6 bases). Per the germline V gene, CDR1 is SGHAT and CDR2 is FQDESV (reference sequence). The length of the CDR3 is 15 residues. This CDR3 is CASSYTGPSSGGLFF. The DNA for the CDR3 is TGTGCCAGCAGCTATACAGGACCTTCCTCCGGGGGGCTGTTTTTT.

Of note for this clonotype: A read error may explain this, as a much larger clone is one base away. The chain combines TRBV7-8 with TRBJ2-2, with 8 bases identical to TRBD2. CDR1 is SGHVS, CDR2 FQNEAQ, per germline. The CDR3 runs 15 residues. DNA of the CDR3: TGTGCCAGCAGCCCGAGCGGGAGAACGAGCGGGGAGCTGTCTTTT. This codes for CASSPSGRTSGELSF. The full variable domain, with the rest looked up from reference TRBV7-8 and TRBJ2-2, is GAGVSQSPRYKVAKRGQDVALRCDPISGHVSLFWYQQALGQGPEFLTYFQNEAQLDKSGLPSDRFFAERPEGSVSTLKIQRTQQEDSAVYLCASSPSGRTSGELSFGEGSRLTVL.

The V and J genes are TRBV20-1 and TRBJ2-1, with 12 bases that match TRBD2. Germline trimming cut 5 bases from V and 6 bases from J; bases unmatched to any gene: 5. The CDR3 loop spans 14 amino acids. CDR1 and CDR2 from the germline V gene are DFQATT and SNEGSKA (reference sequence). The CDR3 region is CSAFASGRANEQFF. In DNA form, the CDR3 reads TGCAGTGCTTTCGCTAGCGGGAGGGCCAATGAGCAGTTCTTC.

This clonotype has more than one count but fewer than ten. The gene calls are TRBV6-2 or TRBV6-3 and TRBJ2-3; 12 bases align to TRBD2. Germline loops: CDR1 MNHEY, CDR2 SVGEGT. The ends lost 10 bases at V and 3 bases at J; junction bases unmatched: 11. The CDR3 covers 16 residues. The CDR3: CANSYLAGGPTDTQYF. CDR3 DNA sequence: TGTGCCAATAGTTACCTAGCGGGAGGGCCGACAGATACGCAGTATTTT.

Turning to this clonotype: The junction departs from the called germline gene at one end, perhaps through a read error. The chain has TRBV30 and TRBJ2-6; perhaps TRBD1 as D (6 bases). This CDR3 has 16 amino acids. Germline CDR1 and CDR2: GTSNPN and SVGIG (reference sequence). CDR3 amino acids: CAWTTTGLSEANVLTF. The CDR3 DNA reads as TGTGCCTGGACTACGACAGGCCTCTCTGAGGCCAACGTCCTGACTTTC.

This clonotype was counted a few times. V gene TRBV19 combines with J gene TRBJ1-1; D call uncertain. CDR3 length equals 12 residues. Between the trimmed V and J ends, which lost 3 bases and 7 bases, there was a span of 9 bases. CDR1 LNHDA and CDR2 SQIVND come from the germline V gene (reference sequence). The CDR3 protein is CASSIRWGEAFF. The CDR3 DNA reads as TGTGCCAGTAGTATCAGGTGGGGTGAAGCTTTCTTT.

Comment on this clonotype: Germline and junction disagree at one end, which may indicate a read error. This chain connects TRBV7-2 to TRBJ2-7; D ambiguous. The CDR3 contains 15 residues. In germline, CDR1 is SGHTA, CDR2 FQGNSA. CDR3 DNA: TGTGCCAGCAGCTTTTGGGGTATCGGGTCCTACGTGCAGTACTTC. Protein product: CASSFWGIGSYVQYF.

This clonotype showed up just once. It is likely a read error, because the conserved phenylalanine at the end of the CDR3 is missing. The chain has TRBV6-6 and TRBJ2-4; a possible D gene is TRBD2 (6 bases). Germline V lookup: CDR1 MNHNY, CDR2 SVGAGI (reference sequence). The ends were cut back, 6 bases at V and 5 bases at J, with 11 bases in the middle. The CDR3 covers 13 residues. For the CDR3, the DNA is TGTGCCAGCAGGCGGACGGGGGAAAACATTCAGTACTAT. It is translated as CASRRTGENIQYY.

In regard to this clonotype: The junction and the germline gene differ at one end; a read error may be behind it. This chain connects TRBV5-1 to TRBJ1-1; D may be TRBD1 (5 bases). The CDR3 length is 13 residues. Per germline, CDR1 SGHRS and CDR2 YFSETQ. Here the CDR3 reads CVSSLRGDTEAFF. The CDR3 coding sequence is TGCGTCAGCAGCTTAAGAGGGGACACTGAAGCTTTCTTT.

On this clonotype: This likely comes from a read error, as the CDR3 has no conserved phenylalanine or tryptophan at its end. The DNA is omitted, as the CDR3 cannot be located on it reliably, and the CDR3 follows TCRdb's listing. The V call is TRBV5-5, the J call TRBJ1-2. The germline CDR1 and CDR2 sequences are SGHKS and YYEKEE (reference sequence). The CDR3 length equals 15 residues, ends included. This CDR3 is CASSGNMGLNYGYAL.

A remark on this clonotype: Without the conserved terminal phenylalanine or tryptophan, this CDR3 likely stems from a read error. V is TRBV5-8 and J is TRBJ2-5; tentative D call: TRBD1 (6 bases). The germline V gene has CDR1 SGHTS and CDR2 YDEGEE. V dropped 4 bases and J dropped 6 bases, with 25 bases sitting between them. This CDR3 spans 17 amino acids. CDR3 DNA sequence: TGTGCCAGCAGCCTTAAGAGAGGGGGACCATCCGGGAAGACCCAGTACTCC. Translated: CASSLKRGGPSGKTQYS.

Concerning this clonotype: The junction departs from germline at one end; a sequencing error may be responsible. This chain connects TRBV10-3 to TRBJ1-1; the D gene is possibly TRBD1 (6 bases). The CDR3 has 15 amino acids. The germline CDR1 and CDR2 sequences are ENHRY and SYGVKD. The CDR3 sequence: CVISTGGQENTEALF. CDR3 DNA: TGTGTCATTTCCACCGGGGGACAAGAGAACACTGAAGCTTTATTT.

As to this clonotype: Germline and junction disagree at one end, which may indicate a read error. This rearrangement joins TRBV12-3 or TRBV12-4 to TRBJ2-2; a possible D gene is TRBD2 (6 bases). CDR3 length: 11 amino acids. CDR3 in amino acids: CACSSRRDLFF. In DNA, the CDR3 is TGTGCCTGCAGTTCCCGGAGGGACCTGTTTTTT.

Worth noting for this clonotype: A much bigger clone sits one base away, suggesting this may be a read error. The CDR3 DNA sequence: TGTGCCAGCAGCGAGGGACATGGAAATTCACCCCTCCACTTT. Translated: CASSEGHGNSPLHF. The chain links TRBV9 to TRBJ1-6; a weak D match, TRBD1 (6 bases). CDR1 and CDR2 (germline): SGDLS, YYNGEE. This CDR3 comprises 14 residues. V lost 3 bases and J lost 7, with 11 bases in between.